Below, 14 T cell receptor beta chains from the same sample are listed, as sequenced in a study of vaccination effects on CD4 cells after COVID-19. The antigens for these receptors are not known. TCRdb keeps only in-frame clones here, not all; method: immunoSEQ multiplex PCR. Of some 59,000 clones listed, roughly 80% are singletons. Before any sequencing was done, the ViraFEST assay used viral peptide pools to expand antigen-specific CD4+ T cells. The culture ran for around nine days, and then CD4+ T cells were isolated. The sample here was CD4+ T cells from PBMCs cultured with HCoV-229E spike peptides, taken before COVID-19 vaccination. Source of these receptors: a human donor who received a COVID-19 vaccine.

The V gene is TRBV10-2, the J gene TRBJ2-1; 10 positions match TRBD1. J gave up 8 bases and V 6 bases, and 10 bases lay outside the gene matches. Germline V gene data show CDR1 as WSHSY and CDR2 as SAAADI. The CDR3 extends over 15 amino acids. The CDR3: CASRQTGTGVHEQFF. For the CDR3, the DNA is TGCGCCAGCAGGCAAACCGGGACAGGGGTGCATGAGCAGTTCTTC.

This chain connects TRBV6-2 or TRBV6-3 to TRBJ2-3, with TRBD1 matching over 7 bases. V shed 6 bases, J shed 3 bases, and the junction held 9 bases outside the gene matches. The CDR3 spans 15 residues. Per germline, CDR1 MNHEY and CDR2 SVGEGT. This CDR3 is CASSDGPQGTDTQYF. CDR3 in DNA: TGTGCCAGCAGCGACGGCCCACAGGGGACAGATACGCAGTATTTT.

J is TRBJ2-1 and V is TRBV10-2; D possibly uses TRBD1 or TRBD2 (6 bases each). Trimming cost V 4 bases and J 2 bases, with 12 bases left between them. Germline lookup yields CDR1 WSHSY and CDR2 SAAADI. The CDR3 consists of 15 residues. The CDR3 coding sequence is TGCGCCAGCAGTGGGTCGGGGGCAACCTACAATGAGCAGTTCTTC. Translated, it gives CASSGSGATYNEQFF.

J is TRBJ2-7 and V is TRBV6-6, with 7 nucleotides matching TRBD2. V shed 6 bases, J shed 6 bases, and the junction held 8 bases outside the gene matches. Germline CDR1 and CDR2: MNHNY and SVGAGI (reference sequence). This CDR3 is 13 amino acids long. CDR3 residues: CASRGEGVREQYV. The CDR3 bases are TGTGCCAGCAGAGGGGAGGGAGTACGCGAGCAGTACGTC.

The chain couples TRBV7-2 to TRBJ2-3, with D uncertain. The CDR3 spans 12 residues. Deletions cut 4 bases from V and 2 bases from J, with 4 bases between. Per germline, CDR1 SGHTA and CDR2 FQGNSA. CDR3 DNA: TGTGCCAGCAGCTCCCCCACAGATACGCAGTATTTT. Translation gives CASSSPTDTQYF.

This chain connects TRBV21-1 to TRBJ1-2; the tabulated D call, TRBD1, remains unverified against the DNA. TRBV21-1 is marked as a pseudogene. The CDR3 has 15 residues. The CDR3 DNA reads as TGTGCCAGCAGCAACCCTGGACAGGGAACGTATGGCTACACCTTC. Translating it yields CASSNPGQGTYGYTF.

This chain links TRBV6-5 with TRBJ2-7, with no clear D. Between the trimmed V and J ends, which lost 6 bases and 7 bases, there was a span of 22 bases. The CDR3 is 15 amino acids. The germline V gene has CDR1 MNHEY and CDR2 SVGAGI. The CDR3 DNA reads TGTGCCAGCAGCCCCGGCTCGCAGGTACTGCGGGAGCAGTACGTC. It specifies CASSPGSQVLREQYV.

V and J are TRBV24-1 and TRBJ1-3; D not resolved. CDR1 is KGHDR and CDR2 is SFDVKD in the germline V gene. V shed 3 bases and J shed 4 bases, with 3 bases lying between them. There are 12 residues in the CDR3. DNA of the CDR3: TGTGCCACCAGTGATATCGGAAACACCATATATTTT. This sequence encodes CATSDIGNTIYF.

This CDR3 reads CASSLRAGDGTVYGYTF. The CDR3 DNA is TGCGCCAGCAGCTTACGCGCCGGGGATGGCACGGTCTATGGCTACACCTTC. The chain uses TRBV5-1 and TRBJ1-2; D unclear. CDR3 length: 17 residues. V was cut by 2 bases and J by 4 bases, with 21 bases left in between. From germline, CDR1 is SGHRS and CDR2 YFSETQ.

The chain recombines TRBV7-8 with TRBJ1-2, with D possibly matching TRBD1 (5 bases). V lost 2 bases and J lost 2, with 9 bases in between. The germline CDR1 and CDR2 sequences are SGHVS and FQNEAQ. There are 14 residues in the CDR3. The CDR3 region is CASSLRWDNYGYTF. The CDR3 nucleotides read TGTGCCAGCAGCTTACGCTGGGACAACTATGGCTACACCTTC.

The CDR3 here is CASSLEYRSSGNTIYF. The CDR3, as DNA: TGTGCCAGCAGCTTGGAGTACAGGAGCTCTGGAAACACCATATATTTT. The chain links TRBV5-6 to TRBJ1-3, with D possibly matching TRBD1 (5 bases). Germline V gene data show CDR1 as SGHDT and CDR2 as YYEEEE. V lost 0 bases and J 0 bases, leaving 10 bases between the germline ends. The CDR3 has 16 residues.

The rearrangement uses TRBV7-2 and TRBJ2-1, with D tentatively TRBD2 (5 bases). The CDR3 has 14 amino acids. Germline V CDR1 and CDR2: SGHTA, FQGNSA. V gave up 0 bases and J gave up 6 bases, with 9 bases separating them. The CDR3, as DNA: TGTGCCAGCAGCTTAGCGAGTCGGGGCAATGAGCAGTTCTTC. Encoded protein: CASSLASRGNEQFF.

In its sample, this clone was seen a few times. The rearrangement links TRBV23-1 to TRBJ1-3, with D perhaps matching TRBD1 (5 bases). TRBV23-1 is annotated as an ORF whose role is uncertain. CDR3 size: 15 residues. The V gene lost 3 bases and the J gene lost 7 bases, with 16 bases spanning the gap. The CDR3 loop is CASSQEPQGPNTIYF. DNA of the CDR3: TGCGCCAGCAGTCAGGAACCCCAGGGACCCAACACCATATATTTT.

This chain joins TRBV7-2 and TRBJ2-7; 7 bases align to TRBD2. The germline V gene has CDR1 SGHTA and CDR2 FQGNSA. This CDR3 is built from 16 residues. V dropped 5 bases and J dropped 7; count of bases not matched to a gene: 17. CDR3 nucleotide sequence: TGTGCCAGCAGCCCCGAAGGGCGGGGGACCATTTATGAGCAGTACGTC. Its translation: CASSPEGRGTIYEQYV.